Presented here are 5 T cell receptor beta chains from one specimen sequenced in a study of patients and donors after allogeneic stem cell transplantation (dated by TCRdb to about 2020). Library creation used RT-PCR. TCRdb shows the sequencer as NextSeq 550. TCRdb reanalyzed the raw reads on its own, using fastp at Q25 for trimming and MiXCR for clone calling, and kept in-frame beta chains. Each entry is one CDR3 protein sequence, shown with its most common DNA and genes. The sample yields approximately 200,000 distinct CDR3 sequences; around 40% were counted once. In total, the top ten clones hold roughly 11% of the sample. Input material: blood, either unsorted or a sorted T cell fraction (not recorded which). The receptors stem from a human donor who was either an allogeneic HSCT recipient or a stem cell or donor lymphocyte infusion donor (not recorded which). It is not recorded whose cells these are; they may come from a transplant donor.

J is TRBJ1-6 and V is TRBV12-3 or TRBV12-4; TRBD1 matches 8 bases. CDR3 size: 14 residues. The V segment lost 7 bases and the J segment 6 bases; nucleotides outside the gene matches: 5. CDR3 residues: CASNLQGGNSPLHF. CDR3 nucleotide sequence: TGTGCCAGCAACTTACAGGGGGGTAATTCACCCCTCCACTTT.

This clonotype turned up a few times. This chain joins TRBV2 and TRBJ1-4; D perhaps matches TRBD1 (6 bases). V lost 8 bases to trimming and J lost 7 bases, with 17 bases between them. The CDR3 is 14 amino acids. Looked up from germline, CDR1 is SNHLY and CDR2 is FYNNEI. The CDR3 DNA is TGTGCCAGCGGAGTAGGGGGGAATACTGAAAAACTGTTTTTT. It translates to CASGVGGNTEKLFF.

This clonotype was counted between two and nine times. The chain is built from TRBV25-1 and TRBJ2-1, with 9 bases matching TRBD2. The CDR3 runs 12 residues. Germline-derived CDR1 and CDR2 are MGHDK and SYGVNS. Losses at the gene ends were 4 bases for V and 11 bases for J; bases not matched to a gene: 3. The DNA of the CDR3 is TGTGCCAGCAGTGTTAGCGGGGGCCAGCAGTTCTTC. As protein: CASSVSGGQQFF.

This clonotype was seen only a few times. The chain recombines TRBV10-3 with TRBJ1-3; D unresolved. The CDR3 has 16 amino acids. Germline V gene data show CDR1 as ENHRY and CDR2 as SYGVKD. The V gene lost 10 bases and the J gene lost 0 bases, with 19 bases spanning the gap. The CDR3 loop is CATGRILGYSGNTIYF. The CDR3 DNA reads as TGTGCCACCGGACGGATACTGGGTTACTCTGGAAACACCATATATTTT.

This clonotype appeared once. V usage is TRBV5-1 and J usage is TRBJ2-5; D is undetermined. Trimming left V 3 bases short and J 5 bases short, with 17 bases between. From germline, CDR1 is SGHRS and CDR2 YFSETQ. The CDR3 is 15 residues long. DNA of the CDR3: TGCGCCAGCAGCTCCGTTTCCCCGTATAGGGAGACCCAGTACTTC. It codes for CASSSVSPYRETQYF.